This TCR beta chain comes out of a study of long-term antiretroviral therapy in people with HIV. An immunoSEQ assay, version v3.0, was performed at survey level. Profiling relied on immunoSEQ multiplex PCR, and the TCRdb table lists in-frame clones only, not all of them. Here the sample spans some 36,000 clones, about 85% being singletons. Notes on the study in general: Information pertaining to ART adherence, viral resistance or therapeutic modifications was not obtained.

For this clone: As yet, its antigen is unknown.

There are 15 residues in the CDR3. Germline V gives CDR1 SGHRS, CDR2 YFSETQ. J was trimmed by 0 bases and V by 1 base; bases with no gene match: 0. The clonotype originates from a woman aged 25 to 39 with HIV. This sequence joins TRBV5-1 and TRBJ2-2; TRBD1 agrees at 7 bases. Sequencing was performed on unsorted PBMCs, taken approximately 2.7 years before starting antiretroviral therapy. CDR3 sequence: CASSLTGANTGELFF. DNA of the CDR3: TGCGCCAGCAGCTTGACAGGGGCGAACACCGGGGAGCTGTTTTTT.